This TCR beta chain was profiled in a study of T cells in Graves' hyperthyroidism and ophthalmopathy. Amplification yielded TCR beta CDR3 regions, with RNA transcripts as the source. HTBI primers drove first-round RT-PCR of the TCR CDR3. TCRdb re-called the multiplex PCR reads through MiXCR, storing one row per CDR3 protein. This table has 660,000 or so distinct CDR3 sequences, about 45% appearing once. The CDR3 loop spans 16 amino acids. The V and J ends lost 6 bases and 5 bases, in that order; junction bases with no gene match: 10. Germline values: CDR1 MGHDK, CDR2 SYGVNS. The chain couples TRBV25-1 to TRBJ1-6; 7 bases agree with TRBD1. The sequenced sample consisted of peripheral blood or thyroid tissue (not recorded which). The receptor was derived from an adult man with Graves' disease, either hyperthyroidism or ophthalmopathy (not recorded which). Written as DNA, the CDR3 is TGTGCCAGCAGCCCGACCGGGACAGTTAATAATTCACCCCTCCACTTT. It encodes CASSPTGTVNNSPLHF.